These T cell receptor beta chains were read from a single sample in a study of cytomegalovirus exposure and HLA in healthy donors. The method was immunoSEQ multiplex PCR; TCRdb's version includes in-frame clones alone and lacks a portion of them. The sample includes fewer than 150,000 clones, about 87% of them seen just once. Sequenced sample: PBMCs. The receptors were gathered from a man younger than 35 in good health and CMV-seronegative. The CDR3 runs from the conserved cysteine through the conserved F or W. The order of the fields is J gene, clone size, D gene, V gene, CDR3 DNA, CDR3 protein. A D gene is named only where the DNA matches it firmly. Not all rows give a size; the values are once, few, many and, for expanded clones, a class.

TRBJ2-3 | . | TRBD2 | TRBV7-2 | TGTGCCAGCAGCGGGCGGACTAGCGGGAGGGCCCATTGGTCAGATACGCAGTATTTT | CASSGRTSGRAHWSDTQYF
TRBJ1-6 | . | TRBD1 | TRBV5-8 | TGTGCCAGCAGCTCGTCGCGGACAGGCTATAATTCACCCCTCCACTTT | CASSSSRTGYNSPLHF
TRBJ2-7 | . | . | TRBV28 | TGTGCCAGCAGTTTGTTTGGCTTTATCTACGAGCAGTACTTC | CASSLFGFIYEQYF
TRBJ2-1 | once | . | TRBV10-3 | TGTGCCATCAGTGACGTTAACTACAATGAGCAGTTCTTC | CAISDVNYNEQFF
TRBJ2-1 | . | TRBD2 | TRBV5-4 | TGTGCCAGCAGCTTAGCCGGGACTAGCTACAATGAGCAGTTCTTC | CASSLAGTSYNEQFF
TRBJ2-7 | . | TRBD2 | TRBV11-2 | TGTGCCAGCAGCTTAGGGGGCTGGACTAGCAGATACTACGAGCAGTACTTC | CASSLGGWTSRYYEQYF
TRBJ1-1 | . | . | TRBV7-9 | TGTGCCAGCAGCTTAGGAGCATCAGGAAATACTGAAGCTTTCTTT | CASSLGASGNTEAFF
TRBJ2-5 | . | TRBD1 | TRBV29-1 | TGCAGCGCCAGGACAGGGTCGGGCCGAGAGACCCAGTACTTC | CSARTGSGRETQYF
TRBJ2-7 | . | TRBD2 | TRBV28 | TGTGCCAGCAGTCCCGATCTAGCGGGAGGGCAGTACTTC | CASSPDLAGGQYF
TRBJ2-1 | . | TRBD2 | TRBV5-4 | TGTGCCAGCAGCTTGACCGGGGGGTCCGATGAGCAGTTCTTC | CASSLTGGSDEQFF
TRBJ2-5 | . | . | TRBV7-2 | TGTGCCAGCAGCCCCTGGGCGTCTTGGACCCAGTACTTC | CASSPWASWTQYF
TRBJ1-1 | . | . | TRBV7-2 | TGTGCCAGCCGATTTGCTCAGGGATCGGGGAACACTGAAGCTTTCTTT | CASRFAQGSGNTEAFF
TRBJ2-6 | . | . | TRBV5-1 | TGCGCCAGCAGCCCGGGACTCTCCTCTGGGGCCAACGTCCTGACTTTC | CASSPGLSSGANVLTF
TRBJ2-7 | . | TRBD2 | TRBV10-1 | TGCGCCAGCAGTGAGGGACTAGCGGACTCCTACGAGCAGTACTTC | CASSEGLADSYEQYF
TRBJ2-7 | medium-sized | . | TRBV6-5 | TGTGCCAGCAGTCTGATGTCAGGGGCCTCCTACGAGCAGTACTTC | CASSLMSGASYEQYF
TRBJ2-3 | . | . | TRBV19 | TGTGCCAGCAAAGACAGGAGCACAGATACGCAGTATTTT | CASKDRSTDTQYF
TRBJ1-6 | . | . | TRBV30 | TGTGCCTGGAGTGTCCCATTGGGGGGGGCCGGGGTAGGATCACCCCTCCACTTT | CAWSVPLGGAGVGSPLHF
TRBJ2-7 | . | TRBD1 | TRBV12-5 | TGTGCTAGTGGCAGAGGACAGGGCCCACAGTACTTC | CASGRGQGPQYF
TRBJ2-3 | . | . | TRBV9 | TGTGCCAGCAGCCCCTTGGGGGGAGCGGCAGATACGCAGTATTTT | CASSPLGGAADTQYF
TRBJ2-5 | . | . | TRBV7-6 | TGTGCCAGCAGCTATTCCCGGGACAAACGTGAGACCCAGTACTTC | CASSYSRDKRETQYF
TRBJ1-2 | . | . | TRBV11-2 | TGTGCCAGCAGCTTAGGAGGCGGAGACTATGGCTACACCTTC | CASSLGGGDYGYTF
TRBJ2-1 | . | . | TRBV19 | TGTGCCAGTAGTACACACCCCACAGGGATGGGGAATGAGCAGTTCTTC | CASSTHPTGMGNEQFF
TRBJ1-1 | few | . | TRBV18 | TGTGCCAGCTCACGTACTGGGAACACTGAAGCTTTCTTT | CASSRTGNTEAFF
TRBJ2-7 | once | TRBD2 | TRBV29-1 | TGCAGCGTAGCCGGGACTAGACTTTACGAGCAGTACTTC | CSVAGTRLYEQYF
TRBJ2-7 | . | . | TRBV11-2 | TGTGCCAGCAGGCGGCTGGCACGCACCTACGAGCAGTACTTC | CASRRLARTYEQYF
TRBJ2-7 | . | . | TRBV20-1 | TGCAGTGCTAGCAGGATTTACGAGCAGTACTTC | CSASRIYEQYF
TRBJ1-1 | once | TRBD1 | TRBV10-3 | TGTGCCATCAGCGGGACAGGGGGAGGTGAAGCTTTCTTT | CAISGTGGGEAFF
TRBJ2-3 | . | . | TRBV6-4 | TGTGCCAGCAGTGCGGGAGAGGGTGTGCAGTATTTT | CASSAGEGVQYF
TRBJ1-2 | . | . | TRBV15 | TGTGCCACCAGCGCAATGGTGCGGGGGGCTGTTAGGAACTATGGCTACACCTTC | CATSAMVRGAVRNYGYTF
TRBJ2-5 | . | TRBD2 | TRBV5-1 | TGCGCCAGCAGCTTGGGAGGGACTAGCGGACAAGAGACCCAGTACTTC | CASSLGGTSGQETQYF
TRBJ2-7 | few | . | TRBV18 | TGTGCCAGCTCACCCGACAGGTTAATGTACGAGCAGTACTTC | CASSPDRLMYEQYF
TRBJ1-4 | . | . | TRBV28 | TGTGCCAGCAGTTTTGGAGGTACAACTAATGAAAAACTGTTTTTT | CASSFGGTTNEKLFF
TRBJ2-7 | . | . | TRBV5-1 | TGCGCCAGCAGCCCGGAAGCCCCAGCGGTCTCCTACGAGCAGTACTTC | CASSPEAPAVSYEQYF
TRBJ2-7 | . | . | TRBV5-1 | TGCGCCAGCAGCGGTGCGAGCTCCCCAACCTACGAGCAGTACTTC | CASSGASSPTYEQYF
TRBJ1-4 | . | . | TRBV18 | TGTGCCAGCTCACCAGTAAGGACAGTCATAGGAGCAACTAATGAAAAACTGTTTTTT | CASSPVRTVIGATNEKLFF
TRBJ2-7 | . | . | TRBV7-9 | TGTGCCAGCAGCTTAGAGGGCGGGCCTGCCTACGAGCAGTACTTC | CASSLEGGPAYEQYF
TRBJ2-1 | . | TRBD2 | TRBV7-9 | TGTGCCAGCAGGCCCGGGACTAGCGGGGGCGCACAGTTCTTC | CASRPGTSGGAQFF
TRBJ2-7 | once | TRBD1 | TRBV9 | TGTGCCAGCAGCGTAGGGGACAGGGGTTACGAGCAGTACTTC | CASSVGDRGYEQYF
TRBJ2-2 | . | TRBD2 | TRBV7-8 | TGTGCCAGCAGCCCTCGGACTAGCGGGAGTTCAAACACCGGGGAGCTGTTTTTT | CASSPRTSGSSNTGELFF
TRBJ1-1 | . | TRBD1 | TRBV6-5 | TGTGCCAGCAGGCGGACAGGGATCAGTGAAGCTTTCTTT | CASRRTGISEAFF
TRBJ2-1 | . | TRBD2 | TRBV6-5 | TGTGCCAGCAGTGCACGGACTAGCGGGAACGAGCAGTTCTTC | CASSARTSGNEQFF
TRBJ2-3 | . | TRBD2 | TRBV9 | TGTGCCAGCAGCGCCCTACTAGCGTCAGATACGCAGTATTTT | CASSALLASDTQYF
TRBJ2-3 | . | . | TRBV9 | TGTGCCAGCAGCGTAGCAGGGGGGCAGACAGATACGCAGTATTTT | CASSVAGGQTDTQYF
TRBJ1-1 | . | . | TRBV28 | TGTGCCAGCATGGGAAGGGAGACGGCCCGTGAAGCTTTCTTT | CASMGRETAREAFF
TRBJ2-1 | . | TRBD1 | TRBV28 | TGTGCCAGCCAGTCCGGACAGGAGCTTTACAATGAGCAGTTCTTC | CASQSGQELYNEQFF
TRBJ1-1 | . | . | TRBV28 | TGTGCCAGCAGTGCGGGGTTGGGGGGGACCACTGAAGCTTTCTTT | CASSAGLGGTTEAFF
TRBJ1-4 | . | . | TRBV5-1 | TGCGCCAGCAGCCAGGGACACCGAAATGAAAAACTGTTTTTT | CASSQGHRNEKLFF
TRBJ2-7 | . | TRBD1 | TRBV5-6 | TGTGCCAGCAGCTATTGGACAGGAGAGCAGTACTTC | CASSYWTGEQYF
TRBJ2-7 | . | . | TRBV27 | TGTGCCAGCAGTTTTACGACATCTCGTTCCTACGAGCAGTACTTC | CASSFTTSRSYEQYF
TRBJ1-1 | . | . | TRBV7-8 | TGTGCCAGCAGCTTGTCCTCCAACACTGAAGCTTTCTTT | CASSLSSNTEAFF
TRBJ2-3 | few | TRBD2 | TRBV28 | TGTGCCAGTGAGCGGGGGGGAACAGATACGCAGTATTTT | CASERGGTDTQYF
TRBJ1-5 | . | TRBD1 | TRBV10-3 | TGTGCCATCAGGGGGACAGTCAATCAGCCCCAGCATTTT | CAIRGTVNQPQHF
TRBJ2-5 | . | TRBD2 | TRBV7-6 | TGTGCCAGCAGCTATGCGGGGGAAGAGACCCAGTACTTC | CASSYAGEETQYF